This T cell receptor beta chain appears in the sequencing data of a study of shared clonotypes between healthy human individuals. The count of this clone is one. At the DNA level, this CDR3 is encoded by other sequences in the same sample as well. The V gene lost 4 bases and the J gene lost 5 bases, with 8 bases spanning the gap. This CDR3 has 12 residues. Looked up from germline, CDR1 is SNHLY and CDR2 is FYNNEI. Assay: immunoSEQ multiplex PCR; the TCRdb copy retains only in-frame clones and omits some. The sample yields more than 2,000,000 clones, more than 80% seen once. The receptor was derived from a man between 18 and 35 years old in good health. The source material was naive CD4+ T cells sorted from blood. Stated subset: CD45RA+ positively selected. The chain is built from TRBV2 and TRBJ2-5; either TRBD1 or TRBD2 may fit D (6 bases each). This CDR3 reads CASSVGGETQYF. CDR3 DNA sequence: TGTGCCAGCAGTGTAGGGGGGGAGACCCAGTACTTC.